This T cell receptor beta chain was captured in a study of blood T cell repertoires in COVID-19. The data were produced by immunoSEQ multiplex PCR, yet TCRdb's version contains in-frame clones alone and is incomplete. This repertoire shows 200,000 to 300,000 clones, around 85% found once; its top ten account for 3% to 3.5%. The sequenced material came from peripheral blood. The receptor was isolated from a woman in her 30s who had recovered from COVID-19.

In nucleotides, the CDR3 is TGTGCCAGCAGCGTAGGTACTAGCGGGGGGGATACGCAGTATTTT. Translation: CASSVGTSGGDTQYF. The chain employs TRBV9 and TRBJ2-3; 12 nucleotides match TRBD2. Germline assignment: CDR1 SGDLS and CDR2 YYNGEE. This CDR3 is built from 15 residues. The trim removed 0 bases at V and 6 bases at J, leaving 2 bases unmatched.